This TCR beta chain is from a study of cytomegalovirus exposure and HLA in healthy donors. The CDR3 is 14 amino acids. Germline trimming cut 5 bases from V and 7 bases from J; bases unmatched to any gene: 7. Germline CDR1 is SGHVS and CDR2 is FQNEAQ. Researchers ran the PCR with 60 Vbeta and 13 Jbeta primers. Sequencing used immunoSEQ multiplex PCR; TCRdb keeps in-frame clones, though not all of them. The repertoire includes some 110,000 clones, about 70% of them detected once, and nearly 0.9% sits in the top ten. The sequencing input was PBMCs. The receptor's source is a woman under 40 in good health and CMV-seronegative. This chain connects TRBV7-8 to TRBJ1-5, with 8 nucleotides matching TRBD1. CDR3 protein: CASSADRADQPQHF. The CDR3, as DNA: TGTGCCAGCAGCGCGGACAGGGCGGACCAGCCCCAGCATTTT. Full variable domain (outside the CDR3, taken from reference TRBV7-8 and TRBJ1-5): GAGVSQSPRYKVAKRGQDVALRCDPISGHVSLFWYQQALGQGPEFLTYFQNEAQLDKSGLPSDRFFAERPEGSVSTLKIQRTQQEDSAVYLCASSADRADQPQHFGDGTRLSIL.